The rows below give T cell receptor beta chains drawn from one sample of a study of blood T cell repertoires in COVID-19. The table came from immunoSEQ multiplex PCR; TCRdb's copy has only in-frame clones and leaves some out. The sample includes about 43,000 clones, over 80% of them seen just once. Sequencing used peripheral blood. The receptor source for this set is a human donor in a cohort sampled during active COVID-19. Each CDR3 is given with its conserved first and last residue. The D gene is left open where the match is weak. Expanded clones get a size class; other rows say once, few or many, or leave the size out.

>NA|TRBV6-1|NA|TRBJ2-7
TGTGCCAGCAGTGACACGGGACAAGCTCTCTACGAGCAGTACTTC
CASSDTGQALYEQYF
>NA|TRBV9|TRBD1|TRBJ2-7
TGTGCCAGCAGCAGACAGGGAGCGACCTACGAGCAGTACTTC
CASSRQGATYEQYF
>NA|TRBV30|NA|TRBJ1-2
TGTGCCTGGAGTGTAACTCCTGACGGGGGGATAAACTATGGCTACACCTTC
CAWSVTPDGGINYGYTF
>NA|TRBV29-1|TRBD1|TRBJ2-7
TGCAGCGTCGTTGACAGGGGGGCGTACGAGCAGTACTTC
CSVVDRGAYEQYF
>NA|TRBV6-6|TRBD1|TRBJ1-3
TGTGCCAGCAGCCGCAACGACAGGGTCTCTGGAAACACCATATATTTT
CASSRNDRVSGNTIYF
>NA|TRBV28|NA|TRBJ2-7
TGTGCCAGCAGTTTATCAGGGAAGAGCTCCTACGAGCAGTACTTC
CASSLSGKSSYEQYF
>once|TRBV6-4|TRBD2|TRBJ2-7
TGTGCCAGCAGTGACCCAGGGACTAGCGGACCCTACTACGAGCAGTACTTC
CASSDPGTSGPYYEQYF
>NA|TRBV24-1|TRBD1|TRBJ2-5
TGTGCCACCAGTGATCCACAGACAGGGTATCAAGAGACCCAGTACTTC
CATSDPQTGYQETQYF
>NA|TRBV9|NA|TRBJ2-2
TGTGCCAGCAGCGTATCGGGAGTGAACACCGGGGAGCTGTTTTTT
CASSVSGVNTGELFF
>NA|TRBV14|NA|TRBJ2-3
TGTGCCAGCAGCCAAAACGGTTGGAGCACAGATACGCAGTATTTT
CASSQNGWSTDTQYF